The 24 T cell receptor beta chains in this list originate from one sample, sequenced in a study of blood T cell repertoires in COVID-19. Here immunoSEQ multiplex PCR was the method, and the copy in TCRdb shows in-frame clones only, minus some. The sample has 360,000 or so clones, over 85% seen once. The sample taken for sequencing was PBMCs or T cells enriched from blood (not recorded which). These receptors came from a young woman who had recovered from COVID-19.

The chain uses TRBV5-1 and TRBJ2-2, with a possible D match to TRBD1 (6 bases). The CDR3 length is 15 residues. In germline, CDR1 is SGHRS, CDR2 YFSETQ. Trimming cost V 4 bases and J 1 base, with 11 bases left between them. CDR3 residues: CASSQGTQNTGELFF. As DNA, the CDR3 is TGCGCCAGCAGCCAAGGGACACAGAACACCGGGGAGCTGTTTTTT.

The chain recombines TRBV27 with TRBJ1-4, with no clear D. CDR1 and CDR2 from the germline V gene are MNHEY and SMNVEV (reference sequence). V lost 7 bases, J lost 5 bases, and 17 bases lay in between. The CDR3 length is 15 residues. In DNA form, the CDR3 reads TGTGCCAGCACTCTAGACTCAGAGAAAAATGAAAAACTGTTTTTT. Amino acid sequence: CASTLDSEKNEKLFF.

The chain is built from TRBV10-2 and TRBJ2-7, with 9 bases matching TRBD2. CDR1 is WSHSY and CDR2 is SAAADI in the germline V gene. The CDR3 is 18 amino acids. The junction had 14 bases not matched to a gene; V was cut back by 4 bases and J by 1 base. CDR3 in amino acids: CASSALGAGGPGSYEQYF. The DNA for the CDR3 is TGCGCCAGCAGTGCCTTAGGAGCGGGAGGACCGGGTTCCTACGAGCAGTACTTC.

The rearrangement links TRBV18 to TRBJ2-7; 7 nucleotides line up with TRBD1. From germline, CDR1 is KGHSH and CDR2 LQKENI. The CDR3 sequence is 14 residues long. After removal of 3 bases from V and 0 bases from J, the junction contained 2 bases not matched to a gene. CDR3 amino acids: CASSPRDSSYEQYF. CDR3 sequence (DNA): TGTGCCAGCTCACCCCGGGACAGCTCCTACGAGCAGTACTTC. Supplemented by reference TRBV18 and TRBJ2-7, the full variable domain reads NAGVMQNPRHLVRRRGQEARLRCSPMKGHSHVYWYRQLPEEGLKFMVYLQKENIIDESGMPKERFSAEFPKEGPSILRIQQVVRGDSAAYFCASSPRDSSYEQYFGPGTRLTVT.

This chain connects TRBV5-4 to TRBJ2-3; 7 bases fit TRBD2. Germline V gene lookup returns CDR1 SGHNT and CDR2 YYREEE (reference sequence). This CDR3 has 16 residues. V lost 3 bases to trimming and J lost 1 base; unmatched junction nucleotides: 8. The CDR3 nucleotides are TGTGCCAGCAGCTACTTAGGACGGGGGGGCACAGATACGCAGTATTTT. Its translation: CASSYLGRGGTDTQYF.

The rearrangement links TRBV29-1 to TRBJ2-7; possible D gene TRBD2, 5 bases. Trimming stripped 1 base from V and 2 bases from J, with 12 bases between. The germline V gene encodes CDR1 SQVTM and CDR2 ANQGSEA. The CDR3 runs to 14 residues. DNA of the CDR3: TGCAGCGTTGAAGTCCCCACGGGAACCTACGAGCAGTACTTC. Translating gives CSVEVPTGTYEQYF.

The chain is built from TRBV4-1 and TRBJ1-3; 7 bases fit TRBD1. The CDR3 loop spans 15 amino acids. Per germline, CDR1 MGHRA and CDR2 YSYEKL. With V trimmed by 4 bases and J by 1 base, 4 bases remained unmatched. CDR3: CASSRTGDSGNTIYF. The CDR3 nucleotides read TGCGCCAGCAGCCGAACAGGGGATTCTGGAAACACCATATATTTT.

This clone appeared a few times. The chain carries TRBV4-2 and TRBJ2-3; 7 positions match TRBD2. Germline lookup yields CDR1 LGHNA and CDR2 YNFKEQ. The CDR3 runs to 15 residues. The V segment lost 4 bases and the J segment 2 bases; nucleotides outside the gene matches: 6. CDR3 DNA: TGTGCCAGCAGCCTGAAGAGCGGGGACACAGATACGCAGTATTTT. It is translated as CASSLKSGDTDTQYF.

The chain has TRBV6-5 and TRBJ2-2; tentatively, D is TRBD1 (6 bases). Germline V gene data show CDR1 as MNHEY and CDR2 as SVGAGI. The CDR3 runs 13 residues. Trimming took off 5 bases at V and 6 bases at J, with 10 bases between the two ends. Here the CDR3 reads CASSRTGSGELFF. The CDR3 coding sequence is TGTGCCAGCAGTCGAACAGGGTCCGGGGAGCTGTTTTTT.

This rearrangement joins TRBV4-3 to TRBJ1-4; a possible D gene is TRBD1 (6 bases). The V gene lost 1 base and the J gene lost 8 bases, with 17 bases spanning the gap. CDR3 length equals 16 residues. CDR1 and CDR2 (germline): LGHNA, YSLEER. The CDR3 coding sequence is TGCGCCAGCAGCCAAGGCGCCAGGGGCTGGGGGGAAAAACTGTTTTTT. This translates into CASSQGARGWGEKLFF.

The chain is built from TRBV18 and TRBJ2-7; 10 bases are shared with TRBD2. J lost 2 bases, V lost 3 bases, and 4 bases had no gene match. This CDR3 has 15 amino acids. Germline loops: CDR1 KGHSH, CDR2 LQKENI. CDR3 protein: CASSPTAGGPYEQYF. Written as DNA, the CDR3 is TGTGCCAGCTCACCGACAGCGGGAGGGCCCTACGAGCAGTACTTC.

This clone was seen at least ten times. The chain carries TRBV7-2 and TRBJ1-4; D unclear. V was pared by 0 bases and J by 7 bases, with 12 bases between. The CDR3 totals 15 residues. Germline loops: CDR1 SGHTA, CDR2 FQGNSA. CDR3 nucleotide sequence: TGTGCCAGCAGCTTAGCTCCGGGTTTCACTGAAAAACTGTTTTTT. It is translated as CASSLAPGFTEKLFF.

The chain is built from TRBV4-1 and TRBJ1-1; 8 bases match TRBD1. Germline assignment: CDR1 MGHRA and CDR2 YSYEKL. The ends lost 3 bases at V and 10 bases at J; junction bases unmatched: 10. The CDR3 covers 14 residues. CDR3: CASSHDPGGLAAFF. CDR3 DNA sequence: TGCGCCAGCAGCCACGACCCAGGGGGCTTGGCAGCTTTCTTT.

This chain links TRBV9 with TRBJ1-2, with TRBD1 identical over 10 bases. V was clipped by 0 bases and J by 0 bases; unmatched bases: 8. In germline, CDR1 is SGDLS, CDR2 YYNGEE. CDR3 length: 18 residues. The CDR3 DNA is TGTGCCAGCAGCGTAGATAGGACAGGGGGGATATCTAACTATGGCTACACCTTC. Translating it yields CASSVDRTGGISNYGYTF.

J is TRBJ2-3 and V is TRBV19; possible D gene TRBD2, 5 bases. The CDR3 extends over 16 amino acids. Trimming left V 5 bases short and J 4 bases short, with 19 bases between. Germline V gives CDR1 LNHDA, CDR2 SQIVND (reference sequence). Written as DNA, the CDR3 is TGTGCCAGTAGTTTGGCAGCGGTGGGTGGTTCAGATACGCAGTATTTT. This codes for CASSLAAVGGSDTQYF.

This chain joins TRBV4-2 and TRBJ2-5; D is unclear. Trimming left V 0 bases short and J 2 bases short, with 10 bases between. This CDR3 comprises 15 residues. In germline, CDR1 is LGHNA, CDR2 YNFKEQ. CDR3 sequence: CASSQEPRPQETQYF. The CDR3 bases are TGTGCCAGCAGCCAAGAACCGCGCCCACAAGAGACCCAGTACTTC.

The rearrangement uses TRBV27 and TRBJ2-1; a weak D match, TRBD2 (5 bases). Trimming stripped 5 bases from V and 5 bases from J, with 13 bases between. Looked up from germline, CDR1 is MNHEY and CDR2 is SMNVEV (reference sequence). This CDR3 is 14 amino acids long. CDR3 protein: CASSLPGSHNEQFF. Here the CDR3 DNA reads TGTGCCAGCAGTCTACCGGGAAGCCACAATGAGCAGTTCTTC.

This clone was seen a few times. The CDR3 protein is CASSPPPGLTEAFF. In nucleotides, the CDR3 is TGTGCCAGCAGCCCCCCCCCTGGACTCACTGAAGCTTTCTTT. The genes are TRBV28 and TRBJ1-1; D remains unclear. The CDR3 has 14 amino acids. The germline gives CDR1 MDHEN, CDR2 SYDVKM. Trimming removed 6 bases from V and 4 bases from J, with 15 bases in between.

The CDR3: CASSFSAVGGPGNTIYF. As DNA, the CDR3 is TGTGCCAGCAGCTTTTCGGCCGTCGGGGGGCCTGGAAACACCATATATTTT. The rearrangement uses TRBV7-8 and TRBJ1-3; maybe TRBD1 (6 bases). There are 17 residues in the CDR3. Per the germline V gene, CDR1 is SGHVS and CDR2 is FQNEAQ. Trimming stripped 3 bases from V and 2 bases from J, with 17 bases between.

The V and J genes are TRBV2 and TRBJ1-1, with 9 nucleotides matching TRBD1. Germline-derived CDR1 and CDR2 are SNHLY and FYNNEI. The ends lost 5 bases at V and 4 bases at J; junction bases unmatched: 8. The CDR3 extends over 15 amino acids. The CDR3 spells CASSQDRGLVTEAFF. In nucleotides, the CDR3 is TGTGCCAGCAGTCAGGACAGGGGATTGGTCACTGAAGCTTTCTTT.

The genes are TRBV4-2 and TRBJ1-4; D not certain. Germline CDR1 reads LGHNA; CDR2 reads YNFKEQ. The CDR3 is 12 residues long. Trimming stripped 2 bases from V and 11 bases from J, with 9 bases between. The CDR3 DNA follows: TGTGCCAGCAGCCAACTCGGGGAGAAACTGTTTTTT. Its translation: CASSQLGEKLFF.

CDR3 protein: CASCRDFSYEQYF. The CDR3 nucleotides read TGTGCCAGCTGTCGGGACTTCTCCTACGAGCAGTACTTC. The chain links TRBV2 to TRBJ2-7; weak D call: TRBD2 (6 bases). CDR1 is SNHLY, CDR2 FYNNEI, per germline. The CDR3 runs to 13 residues. The V and J ends lost 8 bases and 0 bases respectively, with 11 bases between them.

This chain connects TRBV4-2 to TRBJ2-2; 10 bases are a match to TRBD1. CDR1 is LGHNA and CDR2 is YNFKEQ in the germline V gene. This CDR3 is 18 amino acids long. The junction had 11 bases not matched to a gene; V was cut back by 0 bases and J by 7 bases. CDR3 nucleotides: TGTGCCAGCAGCCAAGATTCTCCGGGACAGGGGTCGGGCGGGGAGCTGTTTTTT. Translated: CASSQDSPGQGSGGELFF.

The chain recombines TRBV18 with TRBJ1-4; no firm D call. Trimming cost V 2 bases and J 2 bases, with 9 bases left between them. CDR1 and CDR2 from the germline V gene are KGHSH and LQKENI. This CDR3 spans 15 amino acids. CDR3 DNA: TGTGCCAGCTCACCAGAACCAGCGACTAATGAAAAACTGTTTTTT. As protein: CASSPEPATNEKLFF.